These T cell receptor beta chains were read from a single sample in a study of blood T cell repertoires in COVID-19. The method was immunoSEQ multiplex PCR; TCRdb's version includes in-frame clones alone and lacks a portion of them. In the table there are around 300,000 clones, about 90% of which are singletons. The sample taken for sequencing was PBMCs or T cells enriched from blood (not recorded which). The source is a woman in her twenties or thirties who had recovered from COVID-19. Each CDR3 is given without its conserved first and last residue. Not all rows give a size; the values are once, few, many and, for expanded clones, a class.

NA | TRBJ2-4 | TRBV28 | ASSLSGGSWAKNIQY
NA | TRBJ1-1 | TRBV5-5 | ASSAKGVGVVGNTEAF
NA | TRBJ1-6 | TRBV12-3/TRBV12-4 | ASSAGRGSPLH
NA | TRBJ1-5 | TRBV7-9 | ASTKEGGRQPQH
NA | TRBJ2-3 | TRBV5-4 | ASSSGLATPDTQY
NA | TRBJ1-4 | TRBV28 | ASIKGQSAEKLF
NA | TRBJ2-1 | TRBV6-5 | ASSSRWGQRYNEQF
NA | TRBJ2-7 | TRBV21-1 | ASSKQRTSSSYEQY
NA | TRBJ2-3 | TRBV6-2/TRBV6-3 | ASSYSTAKLGTDTQY
NA | TRBJ1-4 | TRBV30 | AWTAGGDEKLF
NA | TRBJ2-4 | TRBV9 | ASSPGTVKNIQY
NA | TRBJ2-7 | TRBV7-9 | ASSLQPSGTYEQY
NA | TRBJ2-3 | TRBV10-1 | ASSEVVGEGATDTQY
once | TRBJ1-5 | TRBV6-1 | ASSEAGNNQPQH
NA | TRBJ1-1 | TRBV29-1 | SAGYTAGTEAF
NA | TRBJ1-1 | TRBV5-1 | ASSLETGGQNTEAF
NA | TRBJ1-1 | TRBV11-2 | ASSPLQGGNTEAF
NA | TRBJ2-7 | TRBV14 | ASSDRGASEQY
once | TRBJ2-1 | TRBV19 | ASRSGLANNEQF
NA | TRBJ2-5 | TRBV20-1 | SYPGETQY
once | TRBJ2-3 | TRBV6-5 | ASSYSDSGAPDTQY
NA | TRBJ2-7 | TRBV7-2 | ASSFIVSFAGGPGEQY
NA | TRBJ1-3 | TRBV28 | ASSLVAGGRSGNTIY
NA | TRBJ2-3 | TRBV6-5 | ASKVRATDTQY
NA | TRBJ1-5 | TRBV30 | AWMSGLGQPQH
NA | TRBJ2-5 | TRBV7-7 | ASSLGVGGGEETQY
NA | TRBJ2-7 | TRBV5-1 | ASSSQTGTYEQY
NA | TRBJ2-7 | TRBV5-6 | ASSLSPPGEQY
few | TRBJ2-7 | TRBV7-9 | ASSSYKGGSFRGEQY
NA | TRBJ1-2 | TRBV27 | ASRGVEGRRNYGYT
NA | TRBJ2-7 | TRBV6-5 | ASAGTSGSHLEQY
once | TRBJ2-7 | TRBV3-1/TRBV3-2 | ASTHGRAGGPYEQY
NA | TRBJ2-2 | TRBV2 | ASRPTGGELF
once | TRBJ1-1 | TRBV28 | ASSFPRKPNTEAF
once | TRBJ1-4 | TRBV3-1/TRBV3-2 | ASSQFTGGRDEKLF
once | TRBJ1-1 | TRBV6-5 | ASSSADSSYTEAF
NA | TRBJ1-1 | TRBV5-1 | ASKGADTEAF
NA | TRBJ2-2 | TRBV19 | ASRTLNTGELF